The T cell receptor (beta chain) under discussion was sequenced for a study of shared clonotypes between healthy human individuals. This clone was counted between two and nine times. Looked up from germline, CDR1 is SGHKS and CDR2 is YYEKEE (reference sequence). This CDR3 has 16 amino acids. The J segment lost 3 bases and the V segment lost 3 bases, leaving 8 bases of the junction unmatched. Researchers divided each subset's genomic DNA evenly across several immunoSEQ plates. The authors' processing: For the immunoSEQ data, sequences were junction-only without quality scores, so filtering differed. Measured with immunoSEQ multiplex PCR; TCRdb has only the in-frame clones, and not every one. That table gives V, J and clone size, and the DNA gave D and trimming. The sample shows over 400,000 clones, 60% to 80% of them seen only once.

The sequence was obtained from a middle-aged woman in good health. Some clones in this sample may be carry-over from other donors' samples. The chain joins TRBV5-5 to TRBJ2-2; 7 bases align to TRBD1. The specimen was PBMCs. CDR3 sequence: CASSSRQGWDTGELFF. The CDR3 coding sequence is TGTGCCAGCAGCTCAAGACAGGGCTGGGACACCGGGGAGCTGTTTTTT.